These 12 T cell receptor beta chains were all obtained from the same sample, sequenced in a study of T cell responses to AZD1222 COVID-19 vaccine. Libraries were prepared by immunoSEQ multiplex PCR; TCRdb keeps only in-frame clonotypes and omits some of them. The sample comprises some 130,000 clones, roughly 89% of which are singletons, and roughly 6.3% rests with the top ten. The material was peripheral blood, obtained on day 0 of AZD1222 vaccination. These receptors came from an adult in good health.

V usage is TRBV7-3 and J usage is TRBJ1-1, with TRBD1 as a possible D gene (5 bases). CDR1 is SGHTA, CDR2 FQGTGA, per germline. This CDR3 spans 15 amino acids. Trimming removed 8 bases from V and 6 bases from J, with 22 bases in between. The DNA for the CDR3 is TGTGCCAGCTCCCCAATTGGGGGGGGTTTCTCTGAAGCTTTCTTT. Amino acid sequence: CASSPIGGGFSEAFF.

This sequence joins TRBV15 and TRBJ1-4; 9 positions match TRBD1. Germline V lookup: CDR1 LNHNV, CDR2 YYDKDF (reference sequence). Trimming at V came to 4 bases and at J to 10 bases, leaving 10 bases not matched to a gene. CDR3 size: 15 residues. The CDR3 sequence is CATSMGTGMTGKLFF. CDR3 DNA sequence: TGTGCCACCAGCATGGGGACAGGGATGACTGGAAAACTGTTTTTT. Variable domain in full (rest from reference TRBV15 and TRBJ1-4): DAMVIQNPRYQVTQFGKPVTLSCSQTLNHNVMYWYQQKSSQAPKLLFHYYDKDFNNEADTPDNFQSRRPNTSFCFLDIRSPGLGDTAMYLCATSMGTGMTGKLFFGSGTQLSVL.

The CDR3 sequence is CASSHTGQGASGYTF. For the CDR3, the DNA is TGTGCCAGCAGTCATACGGGACAGGGGGCTTCCGGCTACACCTTC. The chain is built from TRBV9 and TRBJ1-2, with 12 bases fitting TRBD1. Trimming took 5 bases from V and 8 from J; bases not matched to a gene: 10. CDR1 and CDR2 from the germline V gene are SGDLS and YYNGEE. This CDR3 is built from 15 residues.

The rearrangement uses TRBV6-6 and TRBJ1-1; perhaps TRBD1 as D (6 bases). V was shortened by 6 bases and J by 0 bases, with 26 bases between the two germline ends. This CDR3 spans 19 amino acids. Germline CDR1 is MNHNY and CDR2 is SVGAGI (reference sequence). The CDR3 sequence: CASSFVAPGQKTMNTEAFF. CDR3 DNA sequence: TGTGCCAGCAGCTTCGTAGCACCGGGACAAAAGACTATGAACACTGAAGCTTTCTTT.

This chain connects TRBV19 to TRBJ1-2, with D uncertain. This CDR3 region has 13 residues. Trimming took 3 bases from V and 4 from J, leaving 9 bases between them. Germline V CDR1 and CDR2: LNHDA, SQIVND (reference sequence). This chain's CDR3 is CASSMRQVYGYTF. For the CDR3, the DNA is TGTGCCAGTAGTATGAGGCAGGTCTATGGCTACACCTTC.

The chain combines TRBV2 with TRBJ2-7; TRBD1 matches 8 bases. CDR3 length: 16 residues. Germline values: CDR1 SNHLY, CDR2 FYNNEI. V lost 3 bases and J lost 5; bases outside the gene matches: 12. This CDR3 is CASSDSVVAGGDEQYF. The CDR3 bases are TGTGCCAGCAGTGATTCAGTGGTGGCAGGGGGCGACGAGCAGTACTTC.

This clone was seen once. The chain joins TRBV6-2 or TRBV6-3 to TRBJ1-5, with D maybe TRBD1 (6 bases). This CDR3 has 15 residues. V was cut by 3 bases and J by 4 bases, with 13 bases left in between. Germline V gives CDR1 MNHEY, CDR2 SVGEGT. The CDR3 DNA sequence: TGTGCCAGCAGTTATTCCGGACAGTCAAATCAGCCCCAGCATTTT. This codes for CASSYSGQSNQPQHF.

This clone was recorded only once. V usage is TRBV3-1 (or the pseudogene TRBV3-2) and J usage is TRBJ1-1; D not resolved. The CDR3 is 13 residues long. The ends were cut back, 1 base at V and 6 bases at J, with 9 bases in the middle. In germline, CDR1 is LGHDT, CDR2 YNNKEL (reference sequence). CDR3 nucleotide sequence: TGTGCCAGCAGCCAAGGGTCCCGGCCTGAAGCTTTCTTT. Residues: CASSQGSRPEAFF.

The chain links TRBV25-1 to TRBJ1-2, with 10 bases fitting TRBD1. Per germline, CDR1 MGHDK and CDR2 SYGVNS. This CDR3 is built from 14 residues. V lost 10 bases and J lost 8; bases outside the gene matches: 13. The CDR3 spells CATWWGQGIEGYTF. The CDR3 bases are TGTGCCACCTGGTGGGGACAGGGGATTGAAGGCTACACCTTC.

The chain is built from TRBV5-1 and TRBJ1-3; TRBD1 might be the D (5 bases). The CDR3 contains 14 residues. V lost 3 bases, J lost 4 bases, and 11 bases lay in between. Per the germline V gene, CDR1 is SGHRS and CDR2 is YFSETQ. DNA for the CDR3: TGCGCCAGCAGCTCCGGGGGTTCGGGAAACACCATATATTTT. Translating it yields CASSSGGSGNTIYF. Looking up the rest from reference TRBV5-1 and TRBJ1-3 gives the full variable domain: KAGVTQTPRYLIKTRGQQVTLSCSPISGHRSVSWYQQTPGQGLQFLFEYFSETQRNKGNFPGRFSGRQFSNSRSEMNVSTLELGDSALYLCASSSGGSGNTIYFGEGSWLTVV.

V usage is TRBV6-2 or TRBV6-3 and J usage is TRBJ2-2; unclear D gene. Germline assignment: CDR1 MNHEY and CDR2 SVGEGT. Trimming pared 0 bases from V and 3 bases from J, leaving 11 bases between. This CDR3 comprises 16 residues. Written as DNA, the CDR3 is TGTGCCAGCAGTTACTCGCAGGCGAGCTACACCGGGGAGCTGTTTTTT. This sequence encodes CASSYSQASYTGELFF.

The chain joins TRBV6-5 to TRBJ2-2; 10 bases are shared with TRBD2. The length of the CDR3 is 13 residues. Germline-derived CDR1 and CDR2 are MNHEY and SVGAGI. The CDR3 DNA follows: TGTGCAGCGGGGGGGGCGAACACCGGGGAGCTGTTTTTT. Translated, it gives CAAGGANTGELFF.